The 20 T cell receptor beta chains below were found in one sample sequenced in a study of glioma-infiltrating T cells. Using RNA template, CDR3s of TCR alpha and beta were amplified with iRepertoire arm-PCR. TCRdb passed the multiplex PCR reads through MiXCR, listing each CDR3 protein once. The sample has around 43,000 distinct CDR3 sequences; about a fifth are singletons. Sequenced material: glioma tissue, nonneoplastic brain tissue, or PBMCs (not recorded which). The receptors derive from a human donor with low-grade glioma or glioblastoma, undergoing nonglioma brain surgery, or in good health (not recorded which).

There are many counts of this clonotype. The chain joins TRBV12-3 or TRBV12-4 to TRBJ2-5, with 9 bases aligning to TRBD2. J lost 4 bases, V lost 8 bases, and 8 bases had no gene match. This CDR3 has 14 amino acids. CDR3 sequence reads: CASWGGLARETQYF. The CDR3 region has the DNA TGTGCCAGCTGGGGGGGACTAGCTCGAGAGACCCAGTACTTC.

Note on this clonotype: A much larger clone lies one base from this, so it may be a read error. The rearrangement links TRBV4-1 to TRBJ2-7; D uncertain. V was clipped by 4 bases and J by 2 bases, with 9 bases between them. CDR1 and CDR2 (germline): MGHRA, YSYEKL. There are 13 residues in the CDR3. The CDR3 reads CASSPHGTYEQYF. DNA for the CDR3: TGCGCCAGCAGCCCCCACGGCACCTACGAGCAGTACTTC.

This clonotype has ten or more counts. This chain uses TRBV4-1 with TRBJ2-2; D possibly corresponds to TRBD2 (7 bases). Germline loops: CDR1 MGHRA, CDR2 YSYEKL. CDR3 length: 15 amino acids. V was cut by 3 bases and J by 6 bases, with 14 bases left in between. CDR3 sequence (DNA): TGCGCCAGCAGCCAGTTAAGGGGGGGAGCCGGGGAGCTGTTTTTT. It translates to CASSQLRGGAGELFF.

Ten or more counts support this clonotype. V is TRBV20-1 and J is TRBJ2-7, with 10 nucleotides matching TRBD2. Germline CDR1 DFQATT, CDR2 SNEGSKA (reference sequence). V lost 2 bases and J lost 3; bases outside the gene matches: 4. CDR3 length equals 14 residues. DNA of the CDR3: TGCAGTGCTAGATCCAGCGGGAGGGGCTACGAGCAGTACTTC. Translating gives CSARSSGRGYEQYF.

This clonotype was detected ten times or more. The chain links TRBV4-1 to TRBJ1-6, with D hard to call. With 1 base removed from V and 9 bases from J, the gap between germline ends came to 10 bases. Germline loops: CDR1 MGHRA, CDR2 YSYEKL. CDR3 length: 14 amino acids. The CDR3 region has the DNA TGCGCCAGCAGCCAAGCGAAACTTGGTTCACCCCTCCACTTT. This gives the protein CASSQAKLGSPLHF.

Concerning this clonotype itself: A read error may explain this, as a much larger clone is one base away. The V gene is TRBV9, the J gene TRBJ2-3; TRBD1 agrees at 8 bases. Germline V gene lookup returns CDR1 SGDLS and CDR2 YYNGEE. This CDR3 region has 14 residues. CDR3 coding DNA: TGTGCCACCCGGGACAGGAGGTCCACAGATACGAAGTATTTT. Its translation is CATRDRRSTDTKYF.

This clonotype has ten or more counts. This sequence joins TRBV7-9 and TRBJ2-7, with unresolved D. Germline assignment: CDR1 SEHNR and CDR2 FQNEAQ (reference sequence). This CDR3 spans 13 amino acids. Trimming shortened V by 7 bases and J by 0 bases, and 10 bases separated the two germline ends. The CDR3 loop reads CASNLEPSYEQYF. Written as DNA, the CDR3 is TGTGCCAGCAATTTGGAGCCCTCCTACGAGCAGTACTTC.

In this sample, this clonotype turned up many times. J is TRBJ1-4 and V is TRBV4-1; possibly TRBD1 for D (6 bases). Trimming cost V 2 bases and J 3 bases, with 10 bases left between them. The germline CDR1 and CDR2 sequences are MGHRA and YSYEKL. The CDR3 has 15 amino acids. The CDR3 sequence: CASSQLGQPNEKLFF. The CDR3 nucleotides read TGCGCCAGCAGCCAACTAGGACAGCCTAATGAAAAACTGTTTTTT.

The rearrangement links TRBV27 to TRBJ2-1; D is tentatively TRBD1 or TRBD2 (5 bases each). V lost 4 bases and J 7 bases, leaving 14 bases between the germline ends. The CDR3 extends over 14 amino acids. Germline lookup yields CDR1 MNHEY and CDR2 SMNVEV (reference sequence). CDR3: CASSYTVEGNEQFF. DNA of the CDR3: TGTGCCAGCAGTTACACTGTAGAGGGGAATGAGCAGTTCTTC.

About this clonotype: A much larger clonotype is one base distant, so this may be a read error. The chain is built from TRBV6-4 and TRBJ1-6; no definite D call. The CDR3 loop spans 13 amino acids. Germline V CDR1 and CDR2: MRHNA, SNTAGT. The CDR3 loop reads CASSEDYNPPLHF. DNA of the CDR3: TGTGCCAGCAGTGAGGACTATAATCCACCCCTCCACTTT.

This clonotype has at least ten counts. The chain has TRBV2 and TRBJ1-1; D uncertain. This CDR3 spans 12 amino acids. The V end lost 2 bases, the J end lost 10 bases, and 11 bases lay between the germline ends. CDR1 is SNHLY and CDR2 is FYNNEI in the germline V gene. DNA for the CDR3: TGTGCCAGCAGTGAACTCTCACCGGTAGCTTTCTTT. Translating it yields CASSELSPVAFF.

This clonotype was seen just once. The CDR3 bases are TGTGCCAGCAGCAAAGCCGGGGACCATTACGAGCAGTACTTC. Translation: CASSKAGDHYEQYF. The gene calls are TRBV11-2 and TRBJ2-7, with D perhaps assigned TRBD1 or TRBD2 (5 bases each). V dropped 5 bases and J dropped 4 bases, with 15 bases sitting between them. The CDR3 has 14 amino acids. Germline V gives CDR1 SGHAT, CDR2 FQNNGV.

This clonotype has at least ten counts. The chain carries TRBV4-2 and TRBJ2-1; D not certain. This CDR3 region has 14 residues. From germline, CDR1 is LGHNA and CDR2 YNFKEQ. Trimming left V 3 bases short and J 8 bases short, with 14 bases between. The CDR3 protein is CASSQSVVADEQFF. The CDR3 DNA is TGTGCCAGCAGCCAGTCCGTTGTTGCGGATGAGCAGTTCTTC.

The table lists this clonotype with many counts. The chain links TRBV20-1 to TRBJ1-1; D may be TRBD1 (5 bases). Germline assignment: CDR1 DFQATT and CDR2 SNEGSKA (reference sequence). The CDR3 has 13 residues. The ends were cut back, 2 bases at V and 1 base at J, with 8 bases in the middle. CDR3 protein: CSARPGQNTEAFF. The CDR3 DNA reads TGCAGTGCTAGACCAGGGCAGAACACTGAAGCTTTCTTT.

Ten or more counts support this clonotype. The chain recombines TRBV7-2 with TRBJ2-1; D may correspond to TRBD1 or TRBD2 (6 bases each). V shed 5 bases and J shed 8 bases, with 19 bases lying between them. Germline loops: CDR1 SGHTA, CDR2 FQGNSA. This CDR3 has 15 amino acids. CDR3: CASSPPGVAGHEQFF. In DNA, the CDR3 is TGTGCCAGCAGCCCCCCAGGGGTGGCGGGGCATGAGCAGTTCTTC.

This clonotype was seen more than once but under ten times. The chain is built from TRBV3-1 and TRBJ2-7, with a tentative D call TRBD1 (6 bases). Looked up from germline, CDR1 is LGHDT and CDR2 is YNNKEL (reference sequence). There are 18 residues in the CDR3. The V end lost 1 base, the J end lost 2 bases, and 21 bases lay between the germline ends. DNA of the CDR3: TGTGCCAGCAGCCAAGCTGACAGGTCCACACCGAGGCCCTACGAGCAGTACTTC. Protein sequence: CASSQADRSTPRPYEQYF.

This clonotype showed up many times. The chain uses TRBV20-1 and TRBJ2-1; 10 bases are shared with TRBD1. CDR3 length: 14 amino acids. Per germline, CDR1 DFQATT and CDR2 SNEGSKA (reference sequence). J was trimmed by 8 bases and V by 5 bases; bases with no gene match: 9. CDR3 region: CSAEDRGRLDEQFF. CDR3 DNA sequence: TGCAGTGCTGAAGACAGGGGGCGTCTGGATGAGCAGTTCTTC.

This clonotype was detected a few times. The chain recombines TRBV7-6 with TRBJ1-2; D not resolved. There are 13 residues in the CDR3. Trimming shortened V by 1 base and J by 6 bases, and 9 bases separated the two germline ends. In germline, CDR1 is SGHVS, CDR2 FNYEAQ. The CDR3 sequence is CASSLDTENGYTF. The DNA of the CDR3 is TGTGCCAGCAGCTTAGATACGGAAAATGGCTACACCTTC.

As for this clonotype: The CDR3 does not end in the conserved phenylalanine or tryptophan, so this is likely a read error. The chain links TRBV12-3 or TRBV12-4 to TRBJ2-2, with TRBD1 matching over 8 bases. The CDR3 consists of 15 residues. With 7 bases clipped from V and 9 bases from J, the junction kept 13 bases outside the gene matches. DNA of the CDR3: TGTGCCAGCACCCGAGAGGACAGGGTGAACAGGGAGCTGTTTTGT. This codes for CASTREDRVNRELFC.

This clonotype was recorded at least ten times. This sequence joins TRBV20-1 and TRBJ1-1, with D unclear. The CDR3 covers 13 residues. Germline values: CDR1 DFQATT, CDR2 SNEGSKA (reference sequence). Trimming shortened V by 4 bases and J by 2 bases, and 11 bases separated the two germline ends. The CDR3 DNA is TGCAGTGCTAAAAGAAGTGCTAACACTGAAGCTTTCTTT. This codes for CSAKRSANTEAFF.